These 4 T cell receptor beta chains came from one sample sequenced in a study of blood T cell repertoires in COVID-19. Using immunoSEQ multiplex PCR, the repertoire was profiled, and TCRdb retains in-frame clones only, with some absent. The data hold more than 100,000 clones, with 65% to 90% observed a single time. The source material was peripheral blood. All receptors derive from an elderly man with acute or convalescent COVID-19.

The V call is TRBV5-1, the J call TRBJ2-3; D might be TRBD1 (5 bases). V gave up 0 bases and J gave up 3 bases, with 17 bases separating them. Germline V lookup: CDR1 SGHRS, CDR2 YFSETQ. This CDR3 is built from 17 residues. CDR3 DNA: TGCGCCAGCAGCTTGGAACAGGACGGCAGACAGACAGATACGCAGTATTTT. Encoded protein: CASSLEQDGRQTDTQYF.

The gene calls are TRBV3-1 (or the pseudogene TRBV3-2) and TRBJ1-5; D unresolved. V was clipped by 2 bases and J by 3 bases, with 8 bases between them. Germline V gives CDR1 LGHDT, CDR2 YNNKEL (reference sequence). The CDR3 extends over 14 amino acids. DNA for the CDR3: TGTGCCAGCAGCCAATCAGGTCCCAATCAGCCCCAGCATTTT. Its protein is CASSQSGPNQPQHF.

The chain couples TRBV28 to TRBJ2-2, with D maybe TRBD1 (5 bases). The CDR3 is 14 amino acids. Deletions cut 4 bases from V and 3 bases from J, with 9 bases between. Germline CDR1 reads MDHEN; CDR2 reads SYDVKM. CDR3 in DNA: TGTGCCAGCAGTTGGTCAGGGCACACCGGGGAGCTGTTTTTT. Its protein product is CASSWSGHTGELFF.

The V and J genes are TRBV12-3 or TRBV12-4 and TRBJ1-5; D is undetermined. The CDR3 has 13 residues. Between the trimmed V and J ends, which lost 2 bases and 5 bases, there was a span of 7 bases. The CDR3 nucleotides are TGTGCCAGCAGTTTAATCAGTTATCAGCCCCAGCATTTT. Its translation: CASSLISYQPQHF.